This T cell receptor (beta chain) was recovered during a study of T cell responses to AZD1222 COVID-19 vaccine. Whole-study results and caveats: Repertoires were obtained only post-peak T cell response.

Comment on this clone: Its target is not known.

Assay used: immunoSEQ multiplex PCR; TCRdb lists only in-frame clones, some missing. The table records 150,000 to 200,000 clones, approximately 92% of them present only once. CDR1 LNHDA and CDR2 SQIVND come from the germline V gene (reference sequence). The CDR3 runs to 15 residues. The V gene lost 5 bases and the J gene lost 2 bases, with 16 bases spanning the gap. This sequence joins TRBV19 and TRBJ2-7; D is perhaps TRBD1 or TRBD2 (5 bases each). Sample: peripheral blood, taken on day 0 of AZD1222 vaccination. This TCR was recovered from an adult in good health. The CDR3 coding sequence is TGTGCCAGTAGTGCCTCCGGAGCGGACACCTACGAGCAGTACTTC. Protein sequence: CASSASGADTYEQYF. Full variable domain (remainder filled in from reference TRBV19 and TRBJ2-7): DGGITQSPKYLFRKEGQNVTLSCEQNLNHDAMYWYRQDPGQGLRLIYYSQIVNDFQKGDIAEGYSVSREKKESFPLTVTSAQKNPTAFYLCASSASGADTYEQYFGPGTRLTVT.